The clone carrying this T cell receptor (beta chain) was counted a single time. This CDR3 has 15 amino acids. Trimming removed 1 base at V and 2 bases at J, with 12 bases between. CDR1 is SGHTA, CDR2 FQGNSA, per germline. This entry is derived from a study of CD8 T cells in Susac syndrome. Reverse transcription of roughly 0.5 to 1 ug RNA was performed with random hexamers. TCRdb independently ran MiXCR on the immunoSEQ multiplex PCR reads; one entry per CDR3 protein. The data show 170,000 or so distinct CDR3 sequences, approximately 94% seen once. TEMRA cells were FACS-enriched, while CD8+ and CD4+ T cells were negatively isolated.

Sequencing used CD4+ T cells from PBMCs. The chain is built from TRBV7-2 and TRBJ2-7; TRBD1 or TRBD2 may be the D gene (5 bases each). The clonotype was recovered from a human donor with Susac syndrome. The CDR3, as DNA: TGTGCCAGCAGCTTAGTAGCCGGGACGGCCTACGAGCAGTACTTC. Translating it yields CASSLVAGTAYEQYF.